These T cell receptor beta chains were read from a single sample in a study of post-analysis software for immune sequencing data. Each CDR3 protein is one row after TCRdb ran MiXCR on the PCR reads. The sample has 500,000 to 600,000 distinct CDR3 sequences; roughly 46% are singletons. The specimen was blood. The source of these receptors is a girl aged 5-17 years with multiple sclerosis. CDR3s include the opening cysteine and the closing phenylalanine or tryptophan. A D gene is named only where the DNA matches it firmly. Clone size appears in some rows only: once, few, many, or a class for an expanded clone.

>TRBJ2-3|-|-|TRBV12-3/TRBV12-4
CASSRRGTDTQYF
TGTGCCAGCAGCCGAAGGGGCACAGATACGCAGTATTTT
>TRBJ1-1|few|-|TRBV6-5
CASSKGGTEAFF
TGTGCCAGCAGTAAGGGGGGCACTGAAGCTTTCTTT
>TRBJ2-7|-|TRBD2|TRBV7-2
CASSLFPGGYPSYEQYF
TGTGCCAGCAGCTTATTTCCGGGGGGGTACCCCTCCTACGAGCAGTACTTC
>TRBJ2-7|-|-|TRBV7-9
CASMGSPSYEQYF
TGTGCCAGCATGGGCAGTCCATCCTACGAGCAGTACTTC
>TRBJ2-1|once|TRBD2|TRBV2
CASSKGLAETYNEQFF
TGTGCCAGCAGCAAGGGACTAGCTGAAACCTACAATGAGCAGTTCTTC
>TRBJ2-3|-|-|TRBV28
CASGGQITDTQYF
TGTGCCAGCGGCGGACAGATCACAGATACGCAGTATTTT
>TRBJ1-2|many|-|TRBV12-3/TRBV12-4
CASSSRTDYTF
TGTGCCAGCAGTTCGCGGACAGACTACACCTTC
>TRBJ2-5|few|TRBD1|TRBV11-3
CASNDGQEETQYF
TGTGCCAGCAACGACGGACAGGAAGAGACCCAGTACTTC
>TRBJ2-5|-|TRBD2|TRBV11-2
CASSLEGAGTRGETQYF
TGTGCCAGCAGCTTAGAGGGAGCGGGGACTAGGGGAGAGACCCAGTACTTC
>TRBJ1-4|-|-|TRBV20-1
CSARGQATNEKLFF
TGCAGTGCTAGAGGACAGGCGACTAATGAAAAACTGTTTTTT
>TRBJ2-3|-|TRBD2|TRBV4-2
CASSYRTSSPSTGTQYF
TGTGCCAGCAGCTACCGGACTAGCAGCCCTAGCACAGGTACGCAGTATTTT
>TRBJ1-6|once|-|TRBV6-1
CASSESTGPTSPLHF
TGTGCCAGCAGTGAATCTACAGGGCCGACTTCACCCCTCCACTTT
>TRBJ2-4|-|-|TRBV12-3/TRBV12-4
CASSLFGENIQYF
TGTGCCAGCAGTTTATTTGGAGAAAACATTCAGTACTTC
>TRBJ2-1|-|-|TRBV4-1
CASSQAGLKNEQFF
TGCGCCAGCAGCCAAGCGGGACTCAAAAATGAGCAGTTCTTC
>TRBJ2-1|-|TRBD2|TRBV7-9
CASSEGLAGNNEQFF
TGTGCCAGCAGCGAGGGACTAGCGGGTAACAATGAGCAGTTCTTC
>TRBJ1-2|-|-|TRBV15
CATSRVLGGYGYTF
TGTGCCACCAGCAGAGTACTCGGCGGGTATGGCTACACCTTC
>TRBJ2-7|few|TRBD1|TRBV10-3
CAISEPGTGGSYEQYF
TGTGCCATCAGTGAACCCGGGACAGGGGGCTCCTACGAGCAGTACTTC
>TRBJ1-2|few|-|TRBV4-1
CASSLQGGVDYGYTF
TGCGCCAGCAGCTTACAAGGGGGGGTTGACTATGGCTACACCTTC
>TRBJ2-3|once|TRBD1|TRBV5-1
CASSPTGSPDTQYF
TGCGCCAGCAGCCCGACAGGGAGCCCAGATACGCAGTATTTT
>TRBJ1-2|-|-|TRBV5-1
CASGLAGDYGYTF
TGCGCCAGCGGCTTGGCAGGAGACTATGGCTACACCTTC
>TRBJ2-7|few|-|TRBV9
CASSVGQATSSYEQYF
TGTGCCAGCAGCGTAGGTCAGGCAACAAGCTCCTACGAGCAGTACTTC
>TRBJ2-3|few|-|TRBV7-3
CASSLYPADTQYF
TGTGCCAGCAGCCTCTATCCCGCAGATACGCAGTATTTT
>TRBJ2-3|-|TRBD2|TRBV20-1
CSARVPSGSGSTDTQYF
TGCAGTGCTAGAGTACCTAGCGGGAGTGGCAGCACAGATACGCAGTATTTT
>TRBJ2-1|few|TRBD2|TRBV5-6
CASSGLAGGPSYNEQFF
TGTGCCAGCAGTGGACTAGCGGGGGGTCCCTCCTACAATGAGCAGTTCTTC
>TRBJ2-2|-|TRBD2|TRBV30
CAWSRRTSGRTTGELFF
TGTGCCTGGAGTCGCAGAACTAGCGGGAGGACTACCGGGGAGCTGTTTTTT
>TRBJ2-3|few|-|TRBV9
CASSVARISDTQYF
TGTGCCAGCAGCGTAGCTAGAATTTCCGATACGCAGTATTTT
>TRBJ2-3|-|-|TRBV7-6
CASSPEATSTDTQYF
TGTGCCAGCAGCCCAGAGGCGACTAGCACAGATACGCAGTATTTT
>TRBJ2-3|-|-|TRBV4-1
CASSQDSGLTDTQYF
TGCGCCAGCAGCCAAGACTCAGGGCTCACAGATACGCAGTATTTT